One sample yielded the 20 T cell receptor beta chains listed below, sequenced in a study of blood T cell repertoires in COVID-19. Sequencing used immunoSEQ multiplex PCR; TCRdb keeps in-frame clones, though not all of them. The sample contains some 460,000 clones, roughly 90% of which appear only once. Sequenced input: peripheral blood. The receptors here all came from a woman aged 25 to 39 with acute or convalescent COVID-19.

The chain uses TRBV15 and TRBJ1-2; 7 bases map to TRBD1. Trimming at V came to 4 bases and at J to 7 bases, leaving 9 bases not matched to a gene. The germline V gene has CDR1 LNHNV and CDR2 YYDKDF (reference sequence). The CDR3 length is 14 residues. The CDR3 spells CATSKRQGIVGYTF. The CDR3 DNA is TGTGCCACCAGCAAAAGACAGGGAATCGTTGGCTACACCTTC.

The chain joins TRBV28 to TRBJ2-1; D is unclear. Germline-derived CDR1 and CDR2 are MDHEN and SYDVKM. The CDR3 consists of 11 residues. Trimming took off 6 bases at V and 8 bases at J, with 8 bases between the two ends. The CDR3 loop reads CASRRNHEQFF. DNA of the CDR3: TGTGCCAGCAGGCGCAACCATGAGCAGTTCTTC.

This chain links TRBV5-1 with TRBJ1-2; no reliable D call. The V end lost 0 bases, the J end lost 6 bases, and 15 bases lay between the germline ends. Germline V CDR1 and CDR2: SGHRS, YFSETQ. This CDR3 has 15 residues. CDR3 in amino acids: CASSLEAAVNNGYTF. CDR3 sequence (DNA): TGCGCCAGCAGCTTGGAGGCGGCCGTTAATAATGGCTACACCTTC.

Here the CDR3 DNA reads TGTGCCAGTAGCAGGGGAGCTCAGCCCCAGCATTTT. Translation: CASSRGAQPQHF. The chain carries TRBV19 and TRBJ1-5; tentatively, D is TRBD1 (6 bases). In germline, CDR1 is LNHDA, CDR2 SQIVND (reference sequence). There are 12 residues in the CDR3. V was clipped by 6 bases and J by 6 bases, with 9 bases between them.

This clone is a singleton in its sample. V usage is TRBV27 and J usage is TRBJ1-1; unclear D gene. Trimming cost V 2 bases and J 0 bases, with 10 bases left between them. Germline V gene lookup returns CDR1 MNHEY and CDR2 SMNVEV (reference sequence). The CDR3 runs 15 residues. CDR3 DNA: TGTGCCAGCAGTTTAACCGGGTCCATGAACACTGAAGCTTTCTTT. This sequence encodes CASSLTGSMNTEAFF.

CDR3 coding DNA: TGTGCCAGCACCGCCCGCCGGGAGCAGTTCTTC. The encoded protein is CASTARREQFF. V and J are TRBV5-6 and TRBJ2-1; D is unresolved. The V gene's germline CDR1 is SGHDT and CDR2 YYEEEE. CDR3 length equals 11 residues. The ends were cut back, 6 bases at V and 10 bases at J, with 11 bases in the middle.

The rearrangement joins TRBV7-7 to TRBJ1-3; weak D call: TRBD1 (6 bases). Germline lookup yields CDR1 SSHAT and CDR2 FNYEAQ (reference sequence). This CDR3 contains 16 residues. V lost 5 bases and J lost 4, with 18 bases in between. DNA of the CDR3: TGTGCCAGCAGCCCGGGGCGGGGGGGCCCGGGAAACACCATATATTTT. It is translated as CASSPGRGGPGNTIYF.

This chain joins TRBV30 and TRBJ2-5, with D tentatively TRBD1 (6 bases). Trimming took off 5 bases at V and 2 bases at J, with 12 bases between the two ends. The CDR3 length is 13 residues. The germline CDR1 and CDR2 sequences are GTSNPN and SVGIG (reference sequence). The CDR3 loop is CAWYGRGQETQYF. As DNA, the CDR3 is TGTGCCTGGTACGGCAGGGGACAAGAGACCCAGTACTTC.

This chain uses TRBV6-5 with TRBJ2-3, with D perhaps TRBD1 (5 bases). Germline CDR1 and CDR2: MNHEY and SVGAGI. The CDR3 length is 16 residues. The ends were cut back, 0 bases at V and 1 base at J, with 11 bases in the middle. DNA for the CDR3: TGTGCCAGCAGTTACTCACAGGCTTGGGGCACAGATACGCAGTATTTT. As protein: CASSYSQAWGTDTQYF.

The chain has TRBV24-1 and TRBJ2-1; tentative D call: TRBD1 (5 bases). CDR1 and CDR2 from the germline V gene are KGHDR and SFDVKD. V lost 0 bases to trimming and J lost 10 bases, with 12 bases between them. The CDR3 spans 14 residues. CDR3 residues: CATSDLGQGGEQFF. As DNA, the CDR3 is TGTGCCACCAGTGATTTGGGCCAGGGTGGGGAGCAGTTCTTC.

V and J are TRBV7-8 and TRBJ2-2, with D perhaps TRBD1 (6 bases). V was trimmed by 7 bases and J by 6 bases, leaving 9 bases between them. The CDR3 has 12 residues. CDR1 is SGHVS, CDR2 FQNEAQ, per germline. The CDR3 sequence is CASTPGAGELFF. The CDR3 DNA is TGTGCCAGCACCCCAGGGGCCGGGGAGCTGTTTTTT.

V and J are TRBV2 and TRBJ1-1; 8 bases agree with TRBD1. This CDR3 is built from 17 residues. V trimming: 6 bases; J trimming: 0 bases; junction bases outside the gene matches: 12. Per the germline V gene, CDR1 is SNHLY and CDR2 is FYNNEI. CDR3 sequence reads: CASRRDRLVGMNTEAFF. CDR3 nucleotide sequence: TGTGCCAGCAGGAGGGACAGGTTGGTTGGGATGAACACTGAAGCTTTCTTT. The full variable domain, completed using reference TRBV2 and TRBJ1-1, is EPEVTQTPSHQVTQMGQEVILRCVPISNHLYFYWYRQILGQKVEFLVSFYNNEISEKSEIFDDQFSVERPDGSNFTLKIRSTKLEDSAMYFCASRRDRLVGMNTEAFFGQGTRLTVV.

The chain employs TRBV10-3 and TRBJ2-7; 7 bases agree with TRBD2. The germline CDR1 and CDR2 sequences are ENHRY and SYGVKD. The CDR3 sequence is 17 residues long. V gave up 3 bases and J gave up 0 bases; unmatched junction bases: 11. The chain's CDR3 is CAISDSRGGISSYEQYF. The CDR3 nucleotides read TGTGCCATCAGTGACTCGCGCGGGGGAATATCCTCCTACGAGCAGTACTTC.

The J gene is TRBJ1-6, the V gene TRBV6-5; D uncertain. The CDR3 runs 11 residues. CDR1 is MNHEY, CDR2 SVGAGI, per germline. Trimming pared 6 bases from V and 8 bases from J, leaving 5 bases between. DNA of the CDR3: TGTGCCAGCAGAGGAGATTCACCCCTCCACTTT. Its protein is CASRGDSPLHF.

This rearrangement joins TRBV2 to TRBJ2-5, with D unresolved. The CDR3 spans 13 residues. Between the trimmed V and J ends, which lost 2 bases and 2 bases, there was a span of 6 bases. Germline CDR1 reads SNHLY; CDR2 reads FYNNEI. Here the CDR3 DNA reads TGTGCCAGCAGTGAACGGCGGCAAGAGACCCAGTACTTC. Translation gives CASSERRQETQYF. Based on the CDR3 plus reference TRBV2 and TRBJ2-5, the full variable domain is EPEVTQTPSHQVTQMGQEVILRCVPISNHLYFYWYRQILGQKVEFLVSFYNNEISEKSEIFDDQFSVERPDGSNFTLKIRSTKLEDSAMYFCASSERRQETQYFGPGTRLLVL.

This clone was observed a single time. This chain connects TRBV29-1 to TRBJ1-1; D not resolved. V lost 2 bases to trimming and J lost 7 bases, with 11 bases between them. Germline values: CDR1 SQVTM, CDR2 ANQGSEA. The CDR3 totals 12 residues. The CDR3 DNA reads TGCAGCGTTGAAAAAGGGAGGAGTGAAGCTTTCTTT. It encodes CSVEKGRSEAFF.

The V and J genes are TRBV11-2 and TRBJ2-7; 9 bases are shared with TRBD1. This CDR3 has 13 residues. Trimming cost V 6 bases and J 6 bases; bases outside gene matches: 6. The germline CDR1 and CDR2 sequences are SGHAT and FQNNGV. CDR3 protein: CASSLDRGVEQYF. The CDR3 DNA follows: TGTGCCAGCAGTCTGGACAGGGGTGTCGAGCAGTACTTC. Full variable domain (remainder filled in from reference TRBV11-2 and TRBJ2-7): EAGVAQSPRYKIIEKRQSVAFWCNPISGHATLYWYQQILGQGPKLLIQFQNNGVVDDSQLPKDRFSAERLKGVDSTLKIQPAKLEDSAVYLCASSLDRGVEQYFGPGTRLTVT.

CDR3 nucleotide sequence: TGTGCCAGCAGCTTAGGACTAGCGTATATTCCAGATACGCAGTATTTT. This gives the protein CASSLGLAYIPDTQYF. V and J are TRBV11-2 and TRBJ2-3; 8 bases match TRBD2. Germline V gives CDR1 SGHAT, CDR2 FQNNGV. The CDR3 extends over 16 amino acids. The ends lost 1 base at V and 4 bases at J; junction bases unmatched: 7.

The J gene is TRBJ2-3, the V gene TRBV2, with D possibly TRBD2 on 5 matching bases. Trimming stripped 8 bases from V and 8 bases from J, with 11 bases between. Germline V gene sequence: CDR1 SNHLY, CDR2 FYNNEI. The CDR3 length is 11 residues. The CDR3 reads CASRDGGTQYF. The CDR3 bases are TGTGCCAGCCGCGACGGAGGTACGCAGTATTTT.

The DNA of the CDR3 is TGCAGCGTTGACCGACCCCCAGGGGGCTCCTACAATGAGCAGTTCTTC. Its translation is CSVDRPPGGSYNEQFF. The chain recombines TRBV29-1 with TRBJ2-1; 7 nucleotides line up with TRBD1. There are 16 residues in the CDR3. J was trimmed by 0 bases and V by 3 bases; bases with no gene match: 8. Germline-derived CDR1 and CDR2 are SQVTM and ANQGSEA.